Within the sample, the clone carrying this TCR beta chain is medium-sized. This entry comes from a study of cytomegalovirus exposure and HLA in healthy donors. The PCR contained 60 Vbeta and 13 Jbeta primers. The table came from immunoSEQ multiplex PCR; TCRdb's copy has only in-frame clones and leaves some out. The top ten clones hold about 5% of a sample with roughly 69,000 clones, roughly 67% of them seen once. The TCR sequence derives from a man aged 45 to 65 in good health and CMV-seronegative. The specimen was PBMCs.

DNA for the CDR3: TGTGCCAGCAGTGAAGTTCAGGGCAGGATTCGCTACGAGCAGTACTTC. Its translation is CASSEVQGRIRYEQYF. The rearrangement links TRBV6-1 to TRBJ2-7; a weak D match, TRBD1 (5 bases). CDR3 length: 16 residues. Germline CDR1 and CDR2: MNHNS and SASEGT. Trimming shortened V by 1 base and J by 3 bases, and 16 bases separated the two germline ends.